These 21 T cell receptor beta chains were all obtained from the same sample, sequenced in a study of OX40 agonist ivuxolimab in advanced cancers. Repertoires were generated with immunoSEQ multiplex PCR, while TCRdb's copy carries only in-frame clones and drops some. The sample yields around 70,000 clones, around 81% seen once. Material: CD4+ or CD8+ T cells sorted from blood, obtained in a trial of the OX40 agonist ivuxolimab. These receptors all come from an adult with an advanced solid tumor such as melanoma, head and neck, liver or kidney cancer.

This clone was seen just once. J is TRBJ2-1 and V is TRBV5-1, with D uncertain. Trimming took off 6 bases at V and 6 bases at J, with 7 bases between the two ends. The CDR3 covers 11 residues. The germline V gene encodes CDR1 SGHRS and CDR2 YFSETQ. DNA for the CDR3: TGCGCCAGCAAGGACGGCAATGAGCAGTTCTTC. This gives the protein CASKDGNEQFF.

The V and J genes are TRBV15 and TRBJ2-5, with TRBD2 identical over 10 bases. The J call could be wrong; TRBJ2-7 is a better fit for the DNA end. The CDR3 loop spans 17 amino acids. CDR1 LNHNV and CDR2 YYDKDF come from the germline V gene (reference sequence). The CDR3 loop is CATSRDRLAGSSYEQYF. The CDR3 coding sequence is TGTGCCACCAGCAGAGATCGACTAGCGGGCAGCTCCTACGAGCAGTACTTC.

V usage is TRBV2 and J usage is TRBJ2-3; 9 nucleotides line up with TRBD1. V shed 6 bases and J 5 bases; nucleotides not matched to a gene: 9. The germline gives CDR1 SNHLY, CDR2 FYNNEI. The CDR3 consists of 15 residues. Here the CDR3 reads CASRTGDRVGDTQYF. Here the CDR3 DNA reads TGTGCCAGCAGGACCGGGGACAGGGTAGGAGATACGCAGTATTTT.

A word on this clone: Compared with germline, one end of the junction differs, possibly owing to a read error. The rearrangement joins TRBV5-4 to TRBJ2-2; 8 nucleotides align to TRBD1. This CDR3 has 14 residues. CDR1 is SGHNT, CDR2 YYREEE, per germline (reference sequence). The CDR3 bases are TGTGCGAGCACGGACAGGGAGAGGACCGGGGAGCTGTTTTTT. It is translated as CASTDRERTGELFF.

CDR3 amino acids: CATSRPIVESTDTQYF. The CDR3 DNA reads as TGTGCCACCAGCAGACCGATTGTCGAGTCCACAGATACGCAGTATTTT. This chain joins TRBV15 and TRBJ2-3; D is undetermined. Trimming removed 2 bases at V and 2 bases at J, with 14 bases between. Germline-derived CDR1 and CDR2 are LNHNV and YYDKDF (reference sequence). The CDR3 runs to 16 residues.

The chain combines TRBV27 with TRBJ2-1; 11 bases are a match to TRBD1. Trimming at V came to 5 bases and at J to 4 bases, leaving 4 bases not matched to a gene. The CDR3 covers 15 residues. Germline V CDR1 and CDR2: MNHEY, SMNVEV (reference sequence). The CDR3 coding sequence is TGTGCCAGCAGTCCCCGGGACAGGGGGTACAATGAGCAGTTCTTC. Its protein is CASSPRDRGYNEQFF.

This chain links TRBV7-3 with TRBJ2-1; 9 bases agree with TRBD2. Germline CDR1 reads SGHTA; CDR2 reads FQGTGA. The CDR3 sequence is 15 residues long. With 6 bases clipped from V and 8 bases from J, the junction kept 11 bases outside the gene matches. The CDR3, as DNA: TGTGCCAGCAGTTCTAGCGGGGCCGGAGGGTATGAGCAGTTCTTC. It yields the protein CASSSSGAGGYEQFF. Looking up the rest from reference TRBV7-3 and TRBJ2-1 gives the full variable domain: GAGVSQTPSNKVTEKGKYVELRCDPISGHTALYWYRQSLGQGPEFLIYFQGTGAADDSGLPNDRFFAVRPEGSVSTLKIQRTERGDSAVYLCASSSSGAGGYEQFFGPGTRLTVL.

The chain combines TRBV7-2 with TRBJ1-2, with 10 nucleotides matching TRBD1. The CDR3 contains 18 residues. Unmatched junction bases numbered 18, after V lost 5 bases and J lost 6 bases. Per germline, CDR1 SGHTA and CDR2 FQGNSA. The CDR3 protein is CASSAGLTGTGDRHGYTF. DNA for the CDR3: TGTGCCAGCAGCGCTGGGTTGACCGGGACAGGGGATCGACATGGCTACACCTTC.

The V and J genes are TRBV4-1 and TRBJ1-2, with D maybe TRBD1 (6 bases). The ends were cut back, 4 bases at V and 7 bases at J, with 19 bases in the middle. This CDR3 is built from 15 residues. In germline, CDR1 is MGHRA, CDR2 YSYEKL. CDR3 nucleotides: TGCGCCAGCAGCCTTGGCTCAGGGGAGTACCGTGGCTACACCTTC. Translating it yields CASSLGSGEYRGYTF.

The rearrangement joins TRBV7-9 to TRBJ2-2, with 9 bases lining up with TRBD2. The CDR3 is made up of 18 amino acids. Per the germline V gene, CDR1 is SEHNR and CDR2 is FQNEAQ (reference sequence). V shed 5 bases and J 0 bases; nucleotides not matched to a gene: 10. CDR3 coding DNA: TGTGCCAGCAGCCCACTTATGGGGACTAGCCCGAACACCGGGGAGCTGTTTTTT. Its translation is CASSPLMGTSPNTGELFF.

This chain connects TRBV11-2 to TRBJ2-7, with D hard to call. This CDR3 region has 15 residues. Germline CDR1 reads SGHAT; CDR2 reads FQNNGV. Trimming removed 0 bases from V and 4 bases from J, with 13 bases in between. In DNA form, the CDR3 reads TGTGCCAGCAGCTTAGAATGGGAAGCGATGTACGAGCAGTACGTC. It is translated as CASSLEWEAMYEQYV.

The chain has TRBV4-1 and TRBJ2-1, with D possibly TRBD1 on 5 matching bases. The germline V gene encodes CDR1 MGHRA and CDR2 YSYEKL. The ends were cut back, 0 bases at V and 8 bases at J, with 17 bases in the middle. The CDR3 totals 16 residues. The DNA of the CDR3 is TGCGCCAGCAGCCAAGATCATGTGGACACGGTCGATGAGCAGTTCTTC. Its translation: CASSQDHVDTVDEQFF.

The genes are TRBV27 and TRBJ1-4; tentative D call: TRBD1 (5 bases). Per germline, CDR1 MNHEY and CDR2 SMNVEV (reference sequence). This CDR3 spans 14 amino acids. V was pared by 5 bases and J by 10 bases, with 17 bases between. Written as DNA, the CDR3 is TGTGCCAGCAGTCCTCAGGGAGGGGTCGGAAAACTGTTTTTT. Amino acid sequence: CASSPQGGVGKLFF.

The chain couples TRBV9 to TRBJ1-4, with D possibly matching TRBD1 (5 bases). The length of the CDR3 is 14 residues. The germline V gene encodes CDR1 SGDLS and CDR2 YYNGEE. V gave up 3 bases and J gave up 5 bases, with 11 bases separating them. The DNA for the CDR3 is TGTGCCAGCAGCGCACAGGTCGGAAATGAAAAACTGTTTTTT. The encoded protein is CASSAQVGNEKLFF.

The V gene is TRBV6-4, the J gene TRBJ1-6; D ambiguous. The CDR3 sequence is 14 residues long. Deletions cut 4 bases from V and 7 bases from J, with 11 bases between. Per germline, CDR1 MRHNA and CDR2 SNTAGT. This CDR3 is CASSVSPGNSPLHF. CDR3 nucleotides: TGTGCCAGCAGTGTCTCGCCAGGAAATTCACCCCTCCACTTT.

This chain connects TRBV7-2 to TRBJ2-5; TRBD2 is a possible D gene (7 bases). Trimming left V 5 bases short and J 6 bases short, with 16 bases between. This CDR3 is 14 amino acids long. The germline V gene encodes CDR1 SGHTA and CDR2 FQGNSA. The CDR3 sequence: CASSQRGGLKTQYF. CDR3 nucleotide sequence: TGTGCCAGCAGCCAAAGGGGGGGGCTAAAGACCCAGTACTTC.

The chain has TRBV18 and TRBJ2-7; 9 nucleotides line up with TRBD1. J was trimmed by 2 bases and V by 4 bases; bases with no gene match: 6. Germline lookup yields CDR1 KGHSH and CDR2 LQKENI. This CDR3 region has 15 residues. The CDR3 here is CASSRDRGSAYEQYF. CDR3 sequence (DNA): TGTGCCAGCTCACGCGACAGGGGGAGCGCCTACGAGCAGTACTTC.

The chain uses TRBV5-6 and TRBJ2-7; possibly TRBD1 for D (6 bases). Deletions cut 0 bases from V and 7 bases from J, with 14 bases between. CDR1 and CDR2 (germline): SGHDT, YYEEEE. There are 14 residues in the CDR3. CDR3 DNA sequence: TGTGCCAGCAGCTTGGGCAGGGGCCCAGTGGAGCAGTACGTC. Its translation is CASSLGRGPVEQYV.

V usage is TRBV19 and J usage is TRBJ1-2; 9 nucleotides line up with TRBD1. The V gene's germline CDR1 is LNHDA and CDR2 SQIVND (reference sequence). CDR3 length: 12 residues. The junction had 6 bases not matched to a gene; V was cut back by 10 bases and J by 6 bases. The CDR3 reads CATTDRGDGYTF. Here the CDR3 DNA reads TGTGCCACCACGGACAGGGGCGATGGCTACACCTTC.

This chain uses TRBV19 with TRBJ1-5, with a possible D match to TRBD1 (5 bases). CDR1 is LNHDA and CDR2 is SQIVND in the germline V gene (reference sequence). The CDR3 covers 14 residues. Deletions cut 3 bases from V and 4 bases from J, with 10 bases between. The CDR3 sequence: CASSIGNRNQPQHF. CDR3 DNA sequence: TGTGCCAGTAGTATTGGTAACAGGAATCAGCCCCAGCATTTT.

The chain recombines TRBV7-9 with TRBJ1-1; tentative D call: TRBD1 (5 bases). Trimming shortened V by 5 bases and J by 4 bases, and 14 bases separated the two germline ends. The CDR3 has 14 residues. The germline V gene has CDR1 SEHNR and CDR2 FQNEAQ (reference sequence). CDR3 DNA sequence: TGTGCCAGCAGCCCCCCTAGGGGCGGCACTGAAGCTTTCTTT. It yields the protein CASSPPRGGTEAFF.